The source of this T cell receptor beta chain is a study of blood T cell repertoires in COVID-19. The wider study: Samples representing acute and convalescent COVID-19 were sourced from the United States, Italy and Spain. PBMCs, B-cell-depleted T cells, or T cells provided the cDNA or gDNA that made up the material.

The method was immunoSEQ multiplex PCR; TCRdb's version includes in-frame clones alone and lacks a portion of them. Among tens of thousands of clones listed, roughly 85% were seen once. The CDR3 runs to 13 residues. With 2 bases removed from V and 3 bases from J, the gap between germline ends came to 7 bases. Germline CDR1 reads MNHEY; CDR2 reads SVGEGT. The chain combines TRBV6-2 or TRBV6-3 with TRBJ1-2; a weak D match, TRBD1 (6 bases). The origin of this receptor is a man aged 45-65 years with active or convalescent COVID-19. Sequencing was performed on peripheral blood. CDR3 in DNA: TGTGCCAGCAGTTACAGGACAGACTATGGCTACACCTTC. It translates to CASSYRTDYGYTF.